This T cell receptor beta chain originates from a study of blood T cell repertoires in COVID-19. Per the study methods: From reference gene primer amplification, estimates of nucleated cell counts were derived. Clones were read by immunoSEQ multiplex PCR, and TCRdb kept only the in-frame ones, dropping some. The D gene and trimming were derived from the DNA, and the V and J assignments and clone size from that table. The table has about 350,000 clones, around nine tenths seen once. The participants were between about 18 and 95 years old and came from 24 US areas. Cohorts were assigned according to the clinical history that participants reported. After removal of 2 bases from V and 6 bases from J, the junction contained 11 bases not matched to a gene. The CDR3 contains 16 residues. The germline V gene encodes CDR1 LGHDT and CDR2 YNNKEL (reference sequence).

The chain carries TRBV3-1 (or the pseudogene TRBV3-2) and TRBJ2-7, with 9 nucleotides matching TRBD2. The source of this sequence is a young woman who had been exposed to COVID-19. The sequenced sample consisted of PBMCs or T cells enriched from blood (not recorded which). The CDR3 reads CASSQQSGGRAGEQYF. In DNA, the CDR3 is TGTGCCAGCAGCCAACAATCGGGCGGGAGGGCCGGCGAGCAGTACTTC.